The clone carrying this T cell receptor beta chain was seen only a few times. The V gene lost 0 bases and the J gene lost 2 bases, with 12 bases spanning the gap. The CDR3 loop spans 15 amino acids. Germline values: CDR1 DFQATT, CDR2 SNEGSKA (reference sequence). A single record per CDR3 protein comes from TCRdb applying MiXCR to the 5' RACE reads. The sample yields 250,000 to 300,000 distinct CDR3 sequences, 10% to 15% seen once. These data come from a study of T cells after yellow fever vaccination. This clonotype originated in a man between 25 and 39 years old who received the YFV17D yellow fever vaccine. This material consisted of CD4+ T cells sorted from PBMCs, taken 45 days after the yellow fever booster vaccination. This chain uses TRBV20-1 with TRBJ2-3; the D gene is possibly TRBD1 (6 bases). CDR3 nucleotide sequence: TGCAGTGCTAGAGATATTCAGGGGCCCACAGATACGCAGTATTTT. It translates to CSARDIQGPTDTQYF.